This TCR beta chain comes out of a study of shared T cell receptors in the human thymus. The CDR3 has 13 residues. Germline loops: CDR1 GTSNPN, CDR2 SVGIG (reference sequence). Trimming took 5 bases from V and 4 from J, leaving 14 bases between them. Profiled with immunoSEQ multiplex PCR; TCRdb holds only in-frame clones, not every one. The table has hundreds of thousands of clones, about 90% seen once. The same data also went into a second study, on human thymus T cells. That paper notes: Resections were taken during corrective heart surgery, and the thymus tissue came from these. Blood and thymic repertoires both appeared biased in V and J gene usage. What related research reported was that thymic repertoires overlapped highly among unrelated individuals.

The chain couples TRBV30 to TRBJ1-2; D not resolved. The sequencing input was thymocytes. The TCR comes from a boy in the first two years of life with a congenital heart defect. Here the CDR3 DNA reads TGTGCCTGGGATTACCGGGAGAGCTATGGCTACACCTTC. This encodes CAWDYRESYGYTF.